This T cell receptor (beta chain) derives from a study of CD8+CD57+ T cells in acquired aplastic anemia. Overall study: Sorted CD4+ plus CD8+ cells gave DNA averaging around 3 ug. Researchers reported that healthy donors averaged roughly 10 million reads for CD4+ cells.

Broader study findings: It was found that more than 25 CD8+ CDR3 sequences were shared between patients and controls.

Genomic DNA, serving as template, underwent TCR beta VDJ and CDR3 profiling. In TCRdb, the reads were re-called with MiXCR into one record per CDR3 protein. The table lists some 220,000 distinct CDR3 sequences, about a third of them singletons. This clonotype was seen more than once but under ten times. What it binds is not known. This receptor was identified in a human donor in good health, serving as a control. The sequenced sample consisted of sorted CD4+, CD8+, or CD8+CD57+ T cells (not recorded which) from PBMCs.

This CDR3 reads CASSFRIVAGVDNEQFF. Here the CDR3 DNA reads TGCGCCAGCAGCTTCCGGATTGTGGCGGGAGTAGACAATGAGCAGTTCTTC. This chain uses TRBV5-1 with TRBJ2-1, with TRBD2 identical over 7 bases. Germline values: CDR1 SGHRS, CDR2 YFSETQ. The J segment lost 5 bases and the V segment lost 2 bases, leaving 13 bases of the junction unmatched. The CDR3 sequence is 17 residues long.